Listed here are 23 T cell receptor beta chains from one sample, sequenced in a study of blood T cells in healthy people across ages. For the second PCR, which ran for 7 to 11 cycles, a sample-barcoded 5' primer and a J-beta primer mix were used. Each CDR3 protein is one row after TCRdb ran MiXCR on the 5' RACE reads. The table has hundreds of thousands of distinct CDR3 sequences, about 20% seen once. Sequenced material: blood. Receptor source: a man between 65 and 85 years old in good health.

On this clonotype itself: A read error may produce the germline difference seen at one junction end. The DNA of the CDR3 is TGTGCCAGCAGTTTTCAGACGGCGAACGCTGAAGCTTTCTTT. It translates to CASSFQTANAEAFF. The rearrangement joins TRBV28 to TRBJ1-1, with D unresolved. The CDR3 consists of 14 residues. Germline CDR1 MDHEN, CDR2 SYDVKM.

Turning to this clonotype: At one end, the junction sequence differs from germline, possibly due to a read error. The chain couples TRBV12-3 or TRBV12-4 to TRBJ2-3; TRBD2 aligns across 10 bases. CDR3 length: 15 residues. This CDR3 is CASSLTSGATDAQYF. CDR3 DNA: TGTGCCAGCAGTCTTACTAGCGGGGCGACAGATGCGCAGTATTTT.

There are a few counts of this clonotype. This chain joins TRBV24-1 and TRBJ2-3, with 10 bases that match TRBD2. The CDR3 has 15 amino acids. Germline V gene data show CDR1 as KGHDR and CDR2 as SFDVKD. Trimming at V came to 9 bases and at J to 3 bases, leaving 8 bases not matched to a gene. The CDR3 coding sequence is TGTGCCACCGCCGATAGCGGGAGGCTGACAGATACGCAGTATTTT. Translated, it gives CATADSGRLTDTQYF.

This clonotype was picked up a small number of times. The CDR3 bases are TGTGCCAGCAGTTTCCCCGGGGTTTCCTATAATTCACCCCTCCACTTT. Its protein product is CASSFPGVSYNSPLHF. The rearrangement joins TRBV28 to TRBJ1-6; no reliable D call. From germline, CDR1 is MDHEN and CDR2 SYDVKM. The germline V and J ends were trimmed by 3 bases and 1 base, with 10 bases remaining between them. The CDR3 loop spans 16 amino acids.

The chain is built from TRBV10-3 and TRBJ1-3, with D hard to call. With 0 bases removed from V and 3 bases from J, the gap between germline ends came to 12 bases. CDR3 length equals 16 residues. CDR1 ENHRY and CDR2 SYGVKD come from the germline V gene. The CDR3 sequence: CAISESSPMDGNTIYF. As DNA, the CDR3 is TGTGCCATCAGTGAGTCCTCACCGATGGATGGAAACACCATATATTTT.

Regarding this clonotype: This may be a read error: a much more frequent sequence differs by one nucleotide. V gene TRBV7-2 combines with J gene TRBJ2-1; no reliable D call. With 7 bases removed from V and 8 bases from J, the gap between germline ends came to 12 bases. CDR1 is SGHTA, CDR2 FQGNSA, per germline. The CDR3 totals 12 residues. The CDR3 DNA reads TGTACCAGCAAAACCTGGGGTCATGAGCAGTTCTTC. Its translation is CTSKTWGHEQFF.

This clonotype was counted between two and nine times. The CDR3 protein is CSITGSGANVLTF. The CDR3 DNA is TGCAGCATTACAGGCTCTGGGGCCAACGTCCTGACTTTC. The chain carries TRBV29-1 and TRBJ2-6, with D perhaps TRBD1 (5 bases). Between the trimmed V and J ends, which lost 8 bases and 0 bases, there was a span of 8 bases. CDR3 size: 13 residues. Germline V gene data show CDR1 as SQVTM and CDR2 as ANQGSEA.

This clonotype has only a few counts. V usage is TRBV6-4 and J usage is TRBJ2-3, with D possibly being TRBD1 (6 bases). Germline CDR1 reads MRHNA; CDR2 reads SNTAGT. The CDR3 runs 15 residues. The V end was cut by 3 bases, the J end by 2 bases, with 12 bases between. The CDR3 sequence is CASSDWGHTTDTQYF. CDR3 in DNA: TGTGCCAGCAGTGATTGGGGACATACCACAGATACGCAGTATTTT.

The genes are TRBV7-2 and TRBJ2-3; D is unresolved. The CDR3 has 14 amino acids. CDR1 and CDR2 from the germline V gene are SGHTA and FQGNSA. The V end lost 1 base, the J end lost 4 bases, and 9 bases lay between the germline ends. CDR3 DNA sequence: TGTGCCAGCAGCTTAGACTGGGGATCAGATACGCAGTATTTT. Its protein is CASSLDWGSDTQYF. Based on the CDR3 plus reference TRBV7-2 and TRBJ2-3, the full variable domain is GAGVSQSPSNKVTEKGKDVELRCDPISGHTALYWYRQSLGQGLEFLIYFQGNSAPDKSGLPSDRFSAERTGGSVSTLTIQRTQQEDSAVYLCASSLDWGSDTQYFGPGTRLTVL.

J is TRBJ2-1 and V is TRBV7-8; perhaps TRBD2 as D (5 bases). The V end lost 2 bases, the J end lost 4 bases, and 15 bases lay between the germline ends. The CDR3 consists of 16 residues. Germline lookup yields CDR1 SGHVS and CDR2 FQNEAQ. The CDR3, as DNA: TGTGCCAGCAGCTTAAGACGACGGTCGGGATACAATGAGCAGTTCTTC. Translation: CASSLRRRSGYNEQFF.

This chain joins TRBV5-1 and TRBJ1-6; D is ambiguous. The CDR3 is 14 amino acids. Deletions cut 2 bases from V and 9 bases from J, with 12 bases between. Germline CDR1 is SGHRS and CDR2 is YFSETQ. The CDR3 reads CASSLKEPPSPLHF. CDR3 coding DNA: TGCGCCAGCAGCTTAAAAGAGCCCCCTTCACCCCTCCACTTT.

This clonotype was counted at least ten times. The CDR3 protein is CASSLWGGTDTQYF. DNA for the CDR3: TGTGCCAGCAGCTTGTGGGGGGGTACAGATACGCAGTATTTT. The gene calls are TRBV5-5 and TRBJ2-3, with 7 positions matching TRBD2. This CDR3 region has 14 residues. J lost 3 bases, V lost 1 base, and 2 bases had no gene match. Per the germline V gene, CDR1 is SGHKS and CDR2 is YYEKEE (reference sequence).

The sample holds many counts of this clonotype. This chain's CDR3 is CASSFGSNNYGYTF. The CDR3 DNA follows: TGCGCCAGCAGCTTTGGATCTAACAACTATGGCTACACCTTC. The chain joins TRBV5-1 to TRBJ1-2; D is ambiguous. V was cut by 2 bases and J by 2 bases, with 10 bases left in between. CDR3 length: 14 residues. Germline-derived CDR1 and CDR2 are SGHRS and YFSETQ.

The chain combines TRBV5-6 with TRBJ2-2, with 10 nucleotides matching TRBD2. The CDR3 loop spans 16 amino acids. Germline assignment: CDR1 SGHDT and CDR2 YYEEEE. With V trimmed by 4 bases and J by 0 bases, 3 bases remained unmatched. The CDR3 DNA sequence: TGTGCCAGCAGCCCTCTAGCGGGAGCGAACACCGGGGAGCTGTTTTTT. Protein: CASSPLAGANTGELFF. Looking up the rest from reference TRBV5-6 and TRBJ2-2 gives the full variable domain: DAGVTQSPTHLIKTRGQQVTLRCSPKSGHDTVSWYQQALGQGPQFIFQYYEEEERQRGNFPDRFSGHQFPNYSSELNVNALLLGDSALYLCASSPLAGANTGELFFGEGSRLTVL.

This chain joins TRBV5-1 and TRBJ2-1; no clear D. Trimming cost V 1 base and J 0 bases, with 8 bases left between them. This CDR3 is built from 15 residues. Germline CDR1 is SGHRS and CDR2 is YFSETQ. The CDR3 DNA sequence: TGCGCCAGCAGCTTGTCCTCCCGCTCCTACAATGAGCAGTTCTTC. This encodes CASSLSSRSYNEQFF.

The chain links TRBV27 to TRBJ2-5; weak D call: TRBD2 (5 bases). The CDR3 totals 12 residues. Trimming removed 8 bases at V and 5 bases at J, with 12 bases between. Looked up from germline, CDR1 is MNHEY and CDR2 is SMNVEV (reference sequence). CDR3 protein: CASRDPTETQYF. DNA of the CDR3: TGTGCCAGCCGGGATCCGACCGAGACCCAGTACTTC.

At least ten counts were recorded for this clonotype. The rearrangement uses TRBV20-1 and TRBJ1-4; 8 positions match TRBD1. Germline V gives CDR1 DFQATT, CDR2 SNEGSKA (reference sequence). The CDR3 has 14 residues. V shed 6 bases, J shed 8 bases, and the junction held 11 bases outside the gene matches. CDR3 sequence: CSATQDRAGEKLFF. The CDR3 DNA is TGCAGTGCCACCCAGGACAGGGCCGGGGAAAAACTGTTTTTT.

V usage is TRBV5-1 and J usage is TRBJ1-2; tentative D call: TRBD1 (6 bases). Germline CDR1 and CDR2: SGHRS and YFSETQ. This CDR3 comprises 15 residues. Trimming left V 4 bases short and J 0 bases short, with 13 bases between. The CDR3 region is CASSPREGANYGYTF. The CDR3 DNA is TGCGCCAGCAGCCCACGAGAGGGGGCTAACTATGGCTACACCTTC.

This sequence joins TRBV28 and TRBJ2-7, with D tentatively TRBD2 (6 bases). V was cut by 7 bases and J by 7 bases, with 20 bases left in between. Germline V gene data show CDR1 as MDHEN and CDR2 as SYDVKM. The CDR3 runs to 14 residues. DNA for the CDR3: TGTGCCAGCATGGCTTATAGCGGAGCTGCGGAGCAGTACTTC. This gives the protein CASMAYSGAAEQYF.

This clonotype was detected a few times. V gene TRBV7-9 combines with J gene TRBJ1-1; D is ambiguous. Germline values: CDR1 SEHNR, CDR2 FQNEAQ (reference sequence). V was clipped by 1 base and J by 0 bases, with 9 bases between them. This CDR3 has 15 amino acids. CDR3 in amino acids: CASSLGRNMNTEAFF. CDR3 bases: TGTGCCAGCAGCTTAGGGAGGAACATGAACACTGAAGCTTTCTTT.

Only a few counts were recorded for this clonotype. The chain couples TRBV11-3 to TRBJ2-3; D not certain. Germline-derived CDR1 and CDR2 are SGHNT and YENEEA. The V gene lost 1 base and the J gene lost 4 bases, with 12 bases spanning the gap. The CDR3 extends over 15 amino acids. The CDR3 nucleotides read TGTGCCAGCAGCTTAGCCCCGAGCAGACCAGATACGCAGTATTTT. As protein: CASSLAPSRPDTQYF. The full variable domain, completed using reference TRBV11-3 and TRBJ2-3, is EAGVVQSPRYKIIEKKQPVAFWCNPISGHNTLYWYLQNLGQGPELLIRYENEEAVDDSQLPKDRFSAERLKGVDSTLKIQPAELGDSAVYLCASSLAPSRPDTQYFGPGTRLTVL.

The J gene is TRBJ2-5, the V gene TRBV7-2, with a tentative D call TRBD2 (5 bases). The CDR3 consists of 14 residues. The V end lost 0 bases, the J end lost 2 bases, and 7 bases lay between the germline ends. Germline assignment: CDR1 SGHTA and CDR2 FQGNSA. CDR3: CASSLAGEQETQYF. As DNA, the CDR3 is TGTGCCAGCAGCTTAGCGGGAGAGCAAGAGACCCAGTACTTC.

This clonotype was detected a few times. This sequence joins TRBV2 and TRBJ2-5; 8 bases match TRBD2. Germline assignment: CDR1 SNHLY and CDR2 FYNNEI. This CDR3 is built from 16 residues. J gave up 5 bases and V 4 bases, and 12 bases lay outside the gene matches. The CDR3 nucleotides read TGTGCCAGCAGTGTAAGACTCACTCGGGAGGGGGAGACCCAGTACTTC. Residues: CASSVRLTREGETQYF.